This T cell receptor (beta chain) was sequenced for a study of beta chain features in type 1 diabetes. Whole-study findings and limits: The study found moderately but significantly shorter TCRB CDR3s in all four CD4+ subsets of Type 1 diabetes patients. For patients, the naive, central memory and Treg TCRB repertoires appeared more alike than for healthy donors. Any HLA-type effect on TCRB rearrangement remained unresolved here. A possible short-template PCR bias applies equally to patients and controls.

This clone was observed a few times. Antigen: not known. What was sequenced were expressed TCRB transcripts, since all of the isolated RNA had been reverse transcribed. Naive, central memory and regulatory T cell samples averaged about 3.57 million immunoSEQ reads each. Generated by immunoSEQ multiplex PCR, the TCRdb table keeps only in-frame clones and is missing some. The sample records around 250,000 clones, around 24% being singletons. V lost 7 bases, J lost 2 bases, and 6 bases stayed unmatched. This CDR3 is 15 amino acids long. Per germline, CDR1 MDHEN and CDR2 SYDVKM. Material for sequencing was naive CD4+ T cells from blood. The V call is TRBV28, the J call TRBJ2-2; 8 bases agree with TRBD1. The sequence was collected from a woman aged 25-40 years with type 1 diabetes. The CDR3 DNA reads TGTGCCAGCACCTGGACAGGGATAAACACCGGGGAGCTGTTTTTT. This encodes CASTWTGINTGELFF. Drawing the rest from reference TRBV28 and TRBJ2-2, the complete variable domain is DVKVTQSSRYLVKRTGEKVFLECVQDMDHENMFWYRQDPGLGLRLIYFSYDVKMKEKGDIPEGYSVSREKKERFSLILESASTNQTSMYLCASTWTGINTGELFFGEGSRLTVL.